Following are 18 T cell receptor beta chains from one sample sequenced in a study of cytomegalovirus exposure and HLA in healthy donors (dated by TCRdb to the late 2010s). Libraries were constructed by the immunoSEQ multiplex PCR assay. The multiplex PCR relied on a mix of 60 forward primers for TCR Vbeta segments and 13 reverse primers for TCR Jbeta segments. Here the immuneACCESS table is served through TCRdb, limited to in-frame sequences with V and J called. Missing clones are a known gap in these copies; in checked studies unresolved V genes cover under half, and the rest lacks a known reason. This sample lists more than 150,000 clones; 75% to 90% were detected once. About 6% of the sample is in the top ten clones. The sequenced material came from PBMCs. The receptors derive from a man aged 35 to 55 in good health and CMV-seropositive.

The chain employs TRBV6-5 and TRBJ1-3, with D possibly TRBD1 on 5 matching bases. CDR1 and CDR2 (germline): MNHEY, SVGAGI. Trimming stripped 5 bases from V and 4 bases from J, with 9 bases between. The CDR3 runs 13 residues. CDR3 sequence reads: CASSEQEGNTIYF. CDR3 bases: TGTGCCAGCAGTGAACAGGAGGGAAACACCATATATTTT.

This chain links TRBV29-1 with TRBJ2-5; 9 nucleotides match TRBD1. The DNA matches TRBJ2-7 better at its end, which makes the J call doubtful. The CDR3 is 16 residues long. From germline, CDR1 is SQVTM and CDR2 ANQGSEA. The CDR3 DNA is TGCAGCGTCGCCGACCGCTCCGGGACAGGGTTTCGCGAGCAGTACTTC. It translates to CSVADRSGTGFREQYF.

This clone showed up just once. This chain joins TRBV6-1 and TRBJ2-7; a possible D gene is TRBD1 (6 bases). This CDR3 is built from 12 residues. Germline V gene data show CDR1 as MNHNS and CDR2 as SASEGT. V shed 7 bases and J shed 2 bases, with 9 bases lying between them. The CDR3 DNA reads as TGTGCCAGCACCGACAGGCCCTACGAGCAGTACTTC. It yields the protein CASTDRPYEQYF.

This rearrangement joins TRBV5-4 to TRBJ1-2; 7 bases match TRBD1. V shed 4 bases and J 2 bases; nucleotides not matched to a gene: 5. Looked up from germline, CDR1 is SGHNT and CDR2 is YYREEE (reference sequence). The CDR3 is 14 amino acids. In DNA form, the CDR3 reads TGTGCCAGCAGCATCGGACAGGCGAACTATGGCTACACCTTC. Translating it yields CASSIGQANYGYTF.

Concerning this clone: Its ends do not fully match the called genes, so a read error is possible. CDR3 amino acids: CASSLGERTEAFF. As DNA, the CDR3 is TGTGCTAGCAGCTTAGGAGAGAGGACTGAAGCTTTCTTT. The V call is TRBV7-7, the J call TRBJ1-1; unclear D gene. This CDR3 contains 13 residues. Germline CDR1 is SSHAT and CDR2 is FNYEAQ (reference sequence). Filled out from reference TRBV7-7 and TRBJ1-1, the complete variable domain reads GAGVSQSPRYKVTKRGQDVTLRCDPISSHATLYWYQQALGQGPEFLTYFNYEAQPDKSGLPSDRFSAERPEGSISTLTIQRTEQRDSAMYRCASSLGERTEAFFGQGTRLTVV.

The chain employs TRBV5-1 and TRBJ1-1; maybe TRBD1 (5 bases). Germline assignment: CDR1 SGHRS and CDR2 YFSETQ. There are 13 residues in the CDR3. The ends were cut back, 0 bases at V and 4 bases at J, with 7 bases in the middle. The CDR3 loop is CASSLVGATEAFF. The DNA for the CDR3 is TGCGCCAGCAGCTTGGTTGGGGCCACTGAAGCTTTCTTT.

V is TRBV13 and J is TRBJ1-6; TRBD1 is a possible D gene (5 bases). The CDR3 loop spans 16 amino acids. Germline V gives CDR1 PRHDT, CDR2 FYEKMQ (reference sequence). V was shortened by 0 bases and J by 6 bases, with 12 bases between the two germline ends. The chain's CDR3 is CASSLGRGGSNSPLHF. The CDR3 DNA is TGTGCCAGCAGCTTAGGCCGGGGGGGGTCTAATTCACCCCTCCACTTT.

The sample holds a few counts of this clone. The chain combines TRBV4-3 with TRBJ2-7; no reliable D call. This CDR3 is 14 amino acids long. Germline assignment: CDR1 LGHNA and CDR2 YSLEER. V was shortened by 2 bases and J by 0 bases, with 8 bases between the two germline ends. The CDR3, as DNA: TGCGCCAGCAGCCAAAGCGCAAGCTCCTACGAGCAGTACTTC. The encoded protein is CASSQSASSYEQYF.

The chain uses TRBV7-6 and TRBJ2-7; D not certain. V gave up 4 bases and J gave up 7 bases, with 14 bases separating them. The CDR3 has 13 residues. Germline loops: CDR1 SGHVS, CDR2 FNYEAQ. CDR3 protein: CASSSTPRREQYF. In DNA, the CDR3 is TGTGCCAGCAGCTCCACCCCCCGGCGGGAGCAGTACTTC.

The chain links TRBV14 to TRBJ2-7; D perhaps matches TRBD1 (6 bases). This CDR3 has 17 amino acids. The germline CDR1 and CDR2 sequences are SGHDN and FVKESK. V was shortened by 4 bases and J by 1 base, with 20 bases between the two germline ends. The CDR3 sequence is CASSRTHQGFRSYEQYF. In DNA, the CDR3 is TGTGCCAGCAGCCGCACCCACCAGGGGTTCAGGTCCTACGAGCAGTACTTC.

The chain couples TRBV13 to TRBJ2-2; 9 positions agree with TRBD2. The CDR3 extends over 18 amino acids. Per the germline V gene, CDR1 is PRHDT and CDR2 is FYEKMQ (reference sequence). V shed 5 bases, J shed 3 bases, and the junction held 13 bases outside the gene matches. CDR3 nucleotide sequence: TGTGCCAGCAGCGGACCTCCTGCGGGGGGGCACGACACCGGGGAGCTGTTTTTT. Its protein product is CASSGPPAGGHDTGELFF. The complete variable domain, with remaining parts taken from reference TRBV13 and TRBJ2-2, reads AAGVIQSPRHLIKEKRETATLKCYPIPRHDTVYWYQQGPGQDPQFLISFYEKMQSDKGSIPDRFSAQQFSDYHSELNMSSLELGDSALYFCASSGPPAGGHDTGELFFGEGSRLTVL.

The CDR3 loop is CASSLGQGLYEQYF. CDR3 sequence (DNA): TGTGCCAGCAGCTTAGGACAGGGCCTCTACGAGCAGTACTTC. The genes are TRBV7-2 and TRBJ2-7; the match to TRBD1 covers 7 bases. Trimming removed 1 base from V and 3 bases from J; junction bases left unmatched: 3. This CDR3 is 14 amino acids long. Germline-derived CDR1 and CDR2 are SGHTA and FQGNSA.

The chain carries TRBV28 and TRBJ2-1, with a tentative D call TRBD2 (6 bases). Germline CDR1 and CDR2: MDHEN and SYDVKM. Trimming left V 2 bases short and J 0 bases short, with 8 bases between. The CDR3 spans 15 residues. The CDR3 DNA sequence: TGTGCCAGCAGTTTACAACTAGCCTCCTACAATGAGCAGTTCTTC. Translation: CASSLQLASYNEQFF.

The chain employs TRBV19 and TRBJ1-1; D remains ambiguous. Germline V lookup: CDR1 LNHDA, CDR2 SQIVND (reference sequence). The CDR3 is 13 residues long. For the CDR3, the DNA is TGTGCGGGCAGTTCTTCTATGAACACTGAAGCTTTCTTT. Translation: CAGSSSMNTEAFF.

This clone appeared a single time. The V and J genes are TRBV4-1 and TRBJ2-2; TRBD2 agrees at 10 bases. CDR1 MGHRA and CDR2 YSYEKL come from the germline V gene. V lost 4 bases, J lost 3 bases, and 5 bases stayed unmatched. The CDR3 is 16 residues long. CDR3 in DNA: TGCGCCAGCAGCCGACTGCTAGCGGGGGACACCGGGGAGCTGTTTTTT. It encodes CASSRLLAGDTGELFF.

The chain recombines TRBV15 with TRBJ1-1; the match to TRBD1 covers 8 bases. Germline values: CDR1 LNHNV, CDR2 YYDKDF (reference sequence). This CDR3 contains 16 residues. Unmatched junction bases numbered 8, after V lost 1 base and J lost 4 bases. CDR3 in amino acids: CATSRAVGTGVTEAFF. CDR3 bases: TGTGCCACCAGCAGAGCGGTCGGGACAGGCGTCACTGAAGCTTTCTTT. Based on the CDR3 plus reference TRBV15 and TRBJ1-1, the full variable domain is DAMVIQNPRYQVTQFGKPVTLSCSQTLNHNVMYWYQQKSSQAPKLLFHYYDKDFNNEADTPDNFQSRRPNTSFCFLDIRSPGLGDTAMYLCATSRAVGTGVTEAFFGQGTRLTVV.

This clone was recorded only once. The rearrangement uses TRBV19 and TRBJ2-1; D may be TRBD2 (6 bases). CDR1 and CDR2 from the germline V gene are LNHDA and SQIVND (reference sequence). Between the trimmed V and J ends, which lost 6 bases and 3 bases, there was a span of 15 bases. This CDR3 has 15 amino acids. The CDR3 bases are TGTGCCAGTAGCTCCTACCGGGGGAACTACAATGAGCAGTTCTTC. This encodes CASSSYRGNYNEQFF.

J is TRBJ1-5 and V is TRBV4-1; the D is unclear. The V and J ends lost 0 bases and 11 bases respectively, with 11 bases between them. From germline, CDR1 is MGHRA and CDR2 YSYEKL. The CDR3 contains 13 residues. CDR3 in amino acids: CASSQDRGRAQHF. The CDR3 bases are TGCGCCAGCAGCCAAGATCGCGGTAGAGCCCAGCATTTT.